Reported below is one T cell receptor beta chain. The sample belongs to a study of blood T cell repertoires in COVID-19. Original handling: Reference gene primer amplification yielded estimated nucleated cell counts. Sequencing was performed with immunoSEQ multiplex PCR; in TCRdb, only in-frame clones are kept and a portion is missing. The DNA gave D and trimming, while V, J and clone size come from that table. The data show around 200,000 clones, roughly 88% seen once. The CDR3 contains 18 residues. V trimming: 0 bases; J trimming: 2 bases; junction bases outside the gene matches: 8. Per the germline V gene, CDR1 is PRHDT and CDR2 is FYEKMQ (reference sequence).

The material sequenced was peripheral blood. This rearrangement joins TRBV13 to TRBJ1-2, with 11 bases fitting TRBD1. The source of this sequence is a human donor with active or convalescent COVID-19. The donor label of this sample is uncertain. This CDR3 reads CASSLGWTGGVRNYGYTF. The CDR3 coding sequence is TGTGCCAGCAGCTTAGGATGGACAGGGGGCGTGAGAAACTATGGCTACACCTTC.